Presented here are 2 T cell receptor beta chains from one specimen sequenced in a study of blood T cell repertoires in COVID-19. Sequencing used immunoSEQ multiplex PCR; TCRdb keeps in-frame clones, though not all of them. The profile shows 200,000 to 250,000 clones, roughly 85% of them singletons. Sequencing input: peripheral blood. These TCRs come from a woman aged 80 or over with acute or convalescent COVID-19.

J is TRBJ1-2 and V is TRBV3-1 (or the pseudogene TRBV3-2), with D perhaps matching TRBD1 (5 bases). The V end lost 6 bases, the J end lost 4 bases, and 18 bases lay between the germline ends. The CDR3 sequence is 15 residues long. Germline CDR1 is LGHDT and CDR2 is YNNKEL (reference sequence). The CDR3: CASSAGDYTAYGYTF. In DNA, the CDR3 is TGTGCCAGCAGTGCGGGGGACTACACCGCCTATGGCTACACCTTC.

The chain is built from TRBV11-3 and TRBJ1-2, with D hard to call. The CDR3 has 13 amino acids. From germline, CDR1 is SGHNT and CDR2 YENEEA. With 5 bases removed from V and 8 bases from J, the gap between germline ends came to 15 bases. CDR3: CASSDPSARGYTF. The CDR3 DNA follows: TGTGCCAGCAGCGACCCGTCGGCTAGAGGCTACACCTTC.